The 5 T cell receptor beta chains listed next were all sequenced from one sample in a study of PD-1 blockade in mismatch repair-deficient tumors. The assay was immunoSEQ multiplex PCR, and TCRdb's table has in-frame clones only and misses some. The table records about 68,000 clones, approximately 78% of them present only once. The material was peripheral blood, obtained 2 weeks after starting pembrolizumab. These receptors all come from an adult with mismatch repair-deficient cancer.

The CDR3 loop is CASRSHRGAFYEQYF. The CDR3 DNA reads as TGTGCCAGCAGATCCCACAGGGGGGCATTCTACGAGCAGTACTTC. This chain joins TRBV27 and TRBJ2-7; 8 bases agree with TRBD1. V was clipped by 6 bases and J by 3 bases; unmatched bases: 10. The length of the CDR3 is 15 residues. Germline loops: CDR1 MNHEY, CDR2 SMNVEV (reference sequence).

V and J are TRBV6-6 and TRBJ2-7, with 7 positions matching TRBD1. This CDR3 has 13 amino acids. From germline, CDR1 is MNHNY and CDR2 SVGAGI (reference sequence). V was clipped by 5 bases and J by 5 bases; unmatched bases: 6. The CDR3 DNA follows: TGTGCCAGCAGTGACAGGGTTGCGGACGAGCAGTACTTC. Its translation is CASSDRVADEQYF.

This clone was observed a few times. The chain has TRBV28 and TRBJ1-5; D not resolved. Germline assignment: CDR1 MDHEN and CDR2 SYDVKM. The CDR3 covers 16 residues. Trimming removed 3 bases from V and 6 bases from J, with 18 bases in between. In DNA form, the CDR3 reads TGTGCCAGCAGTTTGACAACCCCCGCCCGGGGTCAGCCCCAGCATTTT. Its translation: CASSLTTPARGQPQHF.

The chain combines TRBV29-1 with TRBJ1-1, with TRBD1 identical over 7 bases. Germline trimming cut 4 bases from V and 5 bases from J; bases unmatched to any gene: 1. The CDR3 sequence is 11 residues long. Germline assignment: CDR1 SQVTM and CDR2 ANQGSEA. CDR3 nucleotide sequence: TGCAGCGTTGCGGACAGGACTGAAGCTTTCTTT. This encodes CSVADRTEAFF.

V gene TRBV9 combines with J gene TRBJ2-2; 9 bases match TRBD2. CDR1 is SGDLS and CDR2 is YYNGEE in the germline V gene. The CDR3 is 17 residues long. V was pared by 4 bases and J by 3 bases, with 10 bases of the junction left unmatched. The CDR3 loop is CASSPRAGGPYTGELFF. Here the CDR3 DNA reads TGTGCCAGCAGCCCCAGGGCGGGAGGGCCGTACACCGGGGAGCTGTTTTTT.